What follows are 13 T cell receptor beta chains derived from one specimen sequenced in a study of control samples from healthy donors and cancer patients. Clones were read by immunoSEQ multiplex PCR, and TCRdb kept only the in-frame ones, dropping some. The sample lists 100,000 to 150,000 clones; 92% were seen once. The sequenced sample was blood. The receptor set was obtained from a woman between 45 and 60 years old in good health.

V is TRBV21-1 and J is TRBJ2-6; the D segment call TRBD1 is taken from the table without a DNA check. TRBV21-1 counts as a pseudogene. This CDR3 has 20 residues. Here the CDR3 reads CASSKPGQGGQVSGANVLTF. CDR3 bases: TGTGCCAGCAGCAAACCGGGACAGGGGGGCCAGGTCTCTGGGGCCAACGTCCTGACTTTC.

For the CDR3, the DNA is TGTGCCAGCAGCTTTTACTCTGGCGGGAGTTTTATCACCGGGGAGCTGTTTTTT. Amino acids: CASSFYSGGSFITGELFF. The gene calls are TRBV5-4 and TRBJ2-2; TRBD2 matches at 7 bases. The CDR3 covers 18 residues. In germline, CDR1 is SGHNT, CDR2 YYREEE (reference sequence). V was clipped by 2 bases and J by 4 bases; unmatched bases: 14.

This chain joins TRBV27 and TRBJ2-1; D is perhaps TRBD1 (6 bases). Germline-derived CDR1 and CDR2 are MNHEY and SMNVEV (reference sequence). CDR3 length: 17 residues. Trimming removed 5 bases at V and 8 bases at J, with 25 bases between. DNA of the CDR3: TGTGCCAGCAGTACTTTAACTACAGGGCTAACCCCCGATGAGCAGTTCTTC. This translates into CASSTLTTGLTPDEQFF.

A word on this clone: Other nucleotide sequences from this sample produce the same CDR3. J is TRBJ2-7 and V is TRBV28; D unclear. V was trimmed by 6 bases and J by 2 bases, leaving 5 bases between them. Germline loops: CDR1 MDHEN, CDR2 SYDVKM. The CDR3 loop spans 11 amino acids. The CDR3 DNA reads TGTGCCAGCAGCCTCACCTACGAGCAGTACTTC. Residues: CASSLTYEQYF.

CDR3 region: CASSYLGVTEAFF. CDR3 sequence (DNA): TGTGCCAGCAGTTACTTGGGGGTCACTGAAGCTTTCTTT. This chain joins TRBV6-5 and TRBJ1-1, with D possibly TRBD1 on 5 matching bases. Germline-derived CDR1 and CDR2 are MNHEY and SVGAGI. The ends were cut back, 1 base at V and 4 bases at J, with 7 bases in the middle. The CDR3 totals 13 residues.

V and J are TRBV28 and TRBJ1-6, with 7 bases matching TRBD1. CDR3 size: 18 residues. J was trimmed by 7 bases and V by 4 bases; bases with no gene match: 16. Germline V gene lookup returns CDR1 MDHEN and CDR2 SYDVKM. CDR3 sequence reads: CASSSRQGVLSWNSPLHF. DNA of the CDR3: TGTGCCAGCAGTTCTAGACAGGGCGTCTTGTCTTGGAATTCACCCCTCCACTTT.

The table lists this clone with a count of one. The chain is built from TRBV29-1 and TRBJ2-5; maybe TRBD2 (6 bases). Germline lookup yields CDR1 SQVTM and CDR2 ANQGSEA. Trimming shortened V by 6 bases and J by 4 bases, and 18 bases separated the two germline ends. The CDR3 extends over 14 amino acids. The CDR3 region is CSVGGRGRGETQYF. In DNA, the CDR3 is TGCAGCGTGGGGGGTCGGGGACGAGGAGAGACCCAGTACTTC. Looking up the rest from reference TRBV29-1 and TRBJ2-5 gives the full variable domain: SAVISQKPSRDICQRGTSLTIQCQVDSQVTMMFWYRQQPGQSLTLIATANQGSEATYESGFVIDKFPISRPNLTFSTLTVSNMSPEDSSIYLCSVGGRGRGETQYFGPGTRLLVL.

V gene TRBV29-1 combines with J gene TRBJ2-3; 9 bases fit TRBD2. J gave up 2 bases and V 4 bases, and 10 bases lay outside the gene matches. CDR1 and CDR2 (germline): SQVTM, ANQGSEA. This CDR3 spans 16 amino acids. In DNA, the CDR3 is TGCAGCGTTGCTGGGAAGACTAGCGGTGCCACAGATACGCAGTATTTT. It codes for CSVAGKTSGATDTQYF.

The rearrangement uses TRBV7-9 and TRBJ2-7; D is perhaps TRBD1 or TRBD2 (5 bases each). Trimming cost V 5 bases and J 6 bases, with 26 bases left between them. This CDR3 contains 17 residues. Germline values: CDR1 SEHNR, CDR2 FQNEAQ (reference sequence). CDR3 sequence: CASSPGVGAVFSGEQYF. CDR3 coding DNA: TGTGCCAGCAGCCCCGGGGTAGGGGCTGTTTTTAGTGGCGAGCAGTACTTC.

The count of this clone is one. This chain connects TRBV5-6 to TRBJ2-3; D not certain. This CDR3 has 13 residues. The V and J ends lost 1 base and 2 bases respectively, with 5 bases between them. Germline V lookup: CDR1 SGHDT, CDR2 YYEEEE. The CDR3 here is CASSLTYTDTQYF. Written as DNA, the CDR3 is TGTGCCAGCAGCTTGACTTACACAGATACGCAGTATTTT.

This chain connects TRBV18 to TRBJ2-7; 8 bases agree with TRBD2. After removal of 6 bases from V and 7 bases from J, the junction contained 8 bases not matched to a gene. Germline CDR1 is KGHSH and CDR2 is LQKENI. The CDR3 runs to 13 residues. In nucleotides, the CDR3 is TGTGCCAGCTCTAGCCGGGGGGGCCTGGAGCAGTACTTC. This codes for CASSSRGGLEQYF.

The genes are TRBV6-1 and TRBJ2-7; TRBD2 matches 10 bases. Germline CDR1 is MNHNS and CDR2 is SASEGT. V lost 1 base and J lost 5; bases outside the gene matches: 5. This CDR3 contains 15 residues. The CDR3 protein is CASSEEAGGPDEQYF. In nucleotides, the CDR3 is TGTGCCAGCAGTGAAGAAGCGGGAGGGCCCGACGAGCAGTACTTC.

The chain recombines TRBV7-8 with TRBJ1-5; a weak D match, TRBD1 (5 bases). The CDR3 contains 16 residues. Germline lookup yields CDR1 SGHVS and CDR2 FQNEAQ. Trimming took off 1 base at V and 8 bases at J, with 18 bases between the two ends. CDR3 DNA: TGTGCCAGCAGCTTAGTCTGGGACTGGTCATCAGAGCCCCAGCATTTT. Translation: CASSLVWDWSSEPQHF.